This record concerns one TCR beta chain sequence. The germline V gene encodes CDR1 LNHDA and CDR2 SQIVND (reference sequence). This CDR3 is built from 15 residues. V was pared by 5 bases and J by 10 bases, with 12 bases of the junction left unmatched. TCRdb fed the 5' RACE reads into MiXCR, producing one record per CDR3 protein. The table lists a few hundred thousand distinct CDR3 sequences, roughly 10% of them singletons, with 9% to 10% in the top ten. The data derive from a study of identical twins. The sequence was obtained from a man over 45 in good health. Sequencing used memory T cells sorted from blood. The chain is built from TRBV19 and TRBJ1-5; 9 bases map to TRBD1. The CDR3 bases are TGTGCCAGTAGTGCAGGGACAGGGATAAGTCACCCCCAGCATTTT. It specifies CASSAGTGISHPQHF.